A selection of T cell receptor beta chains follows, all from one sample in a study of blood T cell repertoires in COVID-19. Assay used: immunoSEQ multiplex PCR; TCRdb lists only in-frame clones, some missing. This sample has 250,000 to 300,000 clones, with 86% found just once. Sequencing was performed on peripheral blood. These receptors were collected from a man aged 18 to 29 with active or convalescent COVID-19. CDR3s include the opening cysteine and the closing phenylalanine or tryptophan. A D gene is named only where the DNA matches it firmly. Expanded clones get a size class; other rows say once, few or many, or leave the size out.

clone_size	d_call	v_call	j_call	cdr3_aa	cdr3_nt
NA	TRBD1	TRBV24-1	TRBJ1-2	CATSTGGSYGYTF	TGTGCCACCAGCACAGGGGGTAGCTATGGCTACACCTTC
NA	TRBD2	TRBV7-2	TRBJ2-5	CASSRGGRETQYF	TGTGCCAGCAGCCGGGGAGGGCGAGAGACCCAGTACTTC
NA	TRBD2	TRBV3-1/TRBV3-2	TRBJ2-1	CASSRGLAGTDQFF	TGTGCCAGCAGCCGAGGACTAGCGGGGACAGACCAGTTCTTC
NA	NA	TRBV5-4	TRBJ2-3	CASSLYTSPNIDTQYF	TGTGCCAGCAGCCTCTACACTAGCCCCAATATAGATACGCAGTATTTT
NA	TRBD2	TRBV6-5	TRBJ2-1	CASSYYGLAGNNEQFF	TGTGCCAGCAGTTACTACGGACTAGCGGGAAACAATGAGCAGTTCTTC
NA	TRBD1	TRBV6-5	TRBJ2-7	CASSSLSQGKQYF	TGTGCCAGCAGTTCCCTCTCACAGGGGAAGCAGTACTTC
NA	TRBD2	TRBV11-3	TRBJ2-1	CASSLVGRGGHNEQFF	TGTGCCAGCAGCTTAGTAGGGCGGGGGGGCCACAATGAGCAGTTCTTC
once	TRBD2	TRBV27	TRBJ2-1	CASSPGTSGSNEQFF	TGTGCCAGCAGCCCTGGGACTAGCGGGAGTAATGAGCAGTTCTTC
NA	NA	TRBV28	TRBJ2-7	CASSLEGSGSREQYF	TGTGCCAGCAGTTTGGAAGGTAGCGGTTCCCGGGAGCAGTACTTC
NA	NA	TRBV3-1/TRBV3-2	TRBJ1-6	CASRVQGQDSPLHF	TGTGCCAGCAGAGTTCAGGGTCAGGATTCACCCCTCCACTTT
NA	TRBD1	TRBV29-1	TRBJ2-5	CSVTGEGETQYF	TGCAGCGTTACAGGGGAAGGCGAGACCCAGTACTTC
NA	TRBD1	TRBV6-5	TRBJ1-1	CASTPQGADTEAFF	TGTGCCAGCACTCCTCAGGGGGCGGACACTGAAGCTTTCTTT
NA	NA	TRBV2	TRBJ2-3	CASSVLSTDTQYF	TGTGCCAGCAGCGTCCTATCTACCGATACGCAGTATTTT
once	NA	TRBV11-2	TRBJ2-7	CASSQRYEQYF	TGTGCCAGCAGCCAGCGCTACGAGCAGTACTTC
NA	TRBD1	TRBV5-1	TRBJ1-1	CASSILTGQRGTEAFF	TGCGCCAGCAGCATCCTGACAGGGCAACGAGGCACTGAAGCTTTCTTT
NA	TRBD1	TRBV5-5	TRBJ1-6	CASSKIRDRVVNSPLHF	TGTGCCAGCAGCAAAATCCGGGACAGGGTAGTTAATTCACCCCTCCACTTT
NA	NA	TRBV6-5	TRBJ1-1	CASSYVMNTEAFF	TGTGCCAGCAGTTACGTCATGAACACTGAAGCTTTCTTT
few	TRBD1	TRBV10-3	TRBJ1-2	CAISGSGTGGLIPGYTF	TGTGCCATCAGTGGATCCGGGACAGGGGGCTTAATCCCGGGCTACACCTTC
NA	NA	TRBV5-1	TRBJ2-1	CASSYGIGGGLNNEQFF	TGCGCCAGCAGCTATGGGATTGGCGGGGGCCTCAACAATGAGCAGTTCTTC
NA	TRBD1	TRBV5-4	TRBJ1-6	CASSLDQGGYSPLHF	TGTGCCAGCAGCTTGGATCAGGGGGGCTATTCACCCCTCCACTTT
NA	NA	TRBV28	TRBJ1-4	CASSSQGKGEDEKLFF	TGTGCCAGCAGTTCCCAGGGGAAGGGTGAGGATGAAAAACTGTTTTTT
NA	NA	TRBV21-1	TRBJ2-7	CASSIRTGRTYEQYF	TGTGCCAGCAGCATACGGACAGGGAGGACCTACGAGCAGTACTTC
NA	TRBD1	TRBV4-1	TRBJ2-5	CASSHETGQETQYF	TGCGCCAGCAGCCATGAGACAGGGCAAGAGACCCAGTACTTC
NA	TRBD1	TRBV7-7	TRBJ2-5	CASSFTRQGGETQYF	TGTGCCAGCAGCTTCACCCGACAGGGCGGAGAGACCCAGTACTTC
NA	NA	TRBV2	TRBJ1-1	CANSARGAMNTEAFF	TGTGCCAACTCTGCGCGAGGAGCGATGAACACTGAAGCTTTCTTT
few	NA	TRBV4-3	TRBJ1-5	CASSQDLYSNQPQHF	TGCGCCAGCAGCCAAGACCTTTATAGCAATCAGCCCCAGCATTTT
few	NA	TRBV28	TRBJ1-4	CATLREVGEKLFF	TGTGCCACCCTCAGGGAGGTTGGTGAAAAACTGTTTTTT
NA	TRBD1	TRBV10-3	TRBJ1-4	CAISQQTGQGEKLFF	TGTGCCATCAGTCAGCAGACAGGGCAGGGCGAAAAACTGTTTTTT
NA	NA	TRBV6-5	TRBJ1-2	CASSYSGGLPNYGYTF	TGTGCCAGCAGTTACTCGGGAGGACTGCCCAACTATGGCTACACCTTC
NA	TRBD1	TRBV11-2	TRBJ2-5	CASSFRTGDEETQYF	TGTGCCAGCAGCTTCAGGACAGGGGACGAAGAGACCCAGTACTTC
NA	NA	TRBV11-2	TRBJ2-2	CASSPTTVNTGELFF	TGTGCCAGCAGCCCCACGACAGTGAACACCGGGGAGCTGTTTTTT
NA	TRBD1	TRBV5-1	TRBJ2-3	CASSYYRGADTQYF	TGCGCCAGCAGCTACTACAGGGGAGCAGATACGCAGTATTTT
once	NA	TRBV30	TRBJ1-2	CAWSPPGSYGYTF	TGTGCCTGGAGTCCCCCGGGGTCCTATGGCTACACCTTC
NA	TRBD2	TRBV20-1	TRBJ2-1	CSGRGEREQFF	TGCAGTGGGCGGGGGGAACGTGAGCAGTTCTTC
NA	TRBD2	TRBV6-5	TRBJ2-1	CASSLLAGGMNEQFF	TGTGCCAGCAGTCTACTAGCGGGAGGAATGAATGAGCAGTTCTTC
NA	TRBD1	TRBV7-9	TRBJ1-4	CASSLVSRGAEKLFF	TGTGCCAGCAGCTTAGTATCCAGGGGGGCTGAAAAACTGTTTTTT
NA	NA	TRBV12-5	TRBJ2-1	CASGLSASFGGSEQFF	TGTGCTAGTGGTTTGTCTGCAAGTTTCGGGGGTAGTGAGCAGTTCTTC
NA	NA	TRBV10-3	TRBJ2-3	CAISEADSSTDTQYF	TGTGCCATCAGTGAGGCGGACTCTAGCACAGATACGCAGTATTTT
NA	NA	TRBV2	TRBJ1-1	CASSQGYTEAFF	TGTGCCAGCAGTCAGGGATATACTGAAGCTTTCTTT
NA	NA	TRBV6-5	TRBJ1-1	CASIPVLNTEAFF	TGTGCCAGCATCCCGGTCCTGAACACTGAAGCTTTCTTT
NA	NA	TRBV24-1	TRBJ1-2	CATSVAQGYGYTF	TGTGCCACCAGTGTCGCCCAGGGCTATGGCTACACCTTC
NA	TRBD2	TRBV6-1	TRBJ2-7	CASKPSGVGYEQYF	TGTGCCAGCAAACCTAGCGGGGTGGGCTACGAGCAGTACTTC
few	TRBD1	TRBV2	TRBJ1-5	CASTWGQRSNQPQHF	TGTGCCAGCACCTGGGGACAGCGTAGCAATCAGCCCCAGCATTTT
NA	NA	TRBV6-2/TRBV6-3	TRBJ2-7	CASSYRSHWTGRRGNEQYF	TGTGCCAGCAGTTACCGTTCCCATTGGACCGGGAGAAGAGGTAACGAGCAGTACTTC
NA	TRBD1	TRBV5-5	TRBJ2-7	CASSSYRGSEQYF	TGTGCCAGCAGCTCGTACAGGGGGAGTGAGCAGTACTTC
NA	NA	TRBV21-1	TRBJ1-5	CASSKERDNSNQPQHF	TGTGCCAGCAGCAAAGAGAGAGATAATAGCAATCAGCCCCAGCATTTT
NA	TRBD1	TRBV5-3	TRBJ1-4	CARSGGQGEKLFF	TGTGCCAGAAGCGGGGGACAGGGTGAAAAACTGTTTTTT
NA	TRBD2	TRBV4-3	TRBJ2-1	CASSRGHVGGEFF	TGCGCCAGCAGTCGCGGCCATGTGGGGGGGGAGTTCTTC
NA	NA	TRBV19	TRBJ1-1	CASSMGSDSEAFF	TGTGCCAGTAGTATGGGTTCTGACAGTGAAGCTTTCTTT
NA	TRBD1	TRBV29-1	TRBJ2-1	CSAGTGTSYNEQFF	TGCAGCGCCGGGACAGGGACCTCCTACAATGAGCAGTTCTTC
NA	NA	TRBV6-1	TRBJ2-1	CASSEAPGSEYNEQFF	TGTGCCAGCAGTGAAGCGCCAGGTTCAGAGTACAATGAGCAGTTCTTC
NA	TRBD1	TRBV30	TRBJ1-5	CAWGQGRSNQPQHF	TGTGCCTGGGGACAGGGCCGAAGCAATCAGCCCCAGCATTTT
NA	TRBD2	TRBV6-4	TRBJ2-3	CASSDGTSSTDTQYF	TGTGCCAGCAGTGACGGGACTAGCAGCACAGATACGCAGTATTTT
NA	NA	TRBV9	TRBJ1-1	CASSANRVGKAFF	TGTGCCAGCAGCGCGAACAGGGTCGGAAAAGCTTTCTTT
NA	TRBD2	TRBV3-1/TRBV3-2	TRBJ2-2	CASSQDAGGAGELFF	TGTGCCAGCAGCCAAGATGCGGGAGGGGCGGGCGAGCTGTTTTTT
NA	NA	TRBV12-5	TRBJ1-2	CATAIQTNYGYTF	TGTGCTACCGCCATACAGACTAACTATGGCTACACCTTC
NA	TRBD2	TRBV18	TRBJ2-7	CASSPLPAGTYEQYF	TGTGCCAGCTCACCGCTCCCAGCGGGGACCTACGAGCAGTACTTC